Sequencing of this TCR beta chain was carried out in a study of post-analysis software for immune sequencing data. Study-wide context: In terms of disease course, relapsing-remitting, secondary progressive and progressive-relapsing multiple sclerosis were included.

The study, taken as a whole, reports: Roughly 5 TRBV segments occurring more often in patients than controls included TRBV5-6, TRBV5-1 and TRBV20-1. By F measure, strong co-clustering occurred among samples prepared in the same batch. Significantly lower normalized Chao1 diversity was seen in multiple sclerosis patients than in controls.

Details on this clonotype: Its antigen is unidentified.

Unique molecular identifiers featured in each of the TCR beta cDNA libraries. Once about 0.9 to 11 million T cells were used, about 490,000 cDNA molecules resulted. TCRdb re-called the PCR reads with MiXCR, one entry per CDR3 protein. The data show about 200,000 distinct CDR3 sequences, 29% seen once. The CDR3 is made up of 19 amino acids. Germline V gene lookup returns CDR1 MNHNS and CDR2 SASEGT. V lost 6 bases to trimming and J lost 1 base; unmatched junction nucleotides: 11. The sequenced sample consisted of blood. This clonotype was sampled from a girl under 18 with multiple sclerosis. The chain uses TRBV6-1 and TRBJ2-3; TRBD2 aligns across 15 bases. This chain's CDR3 is CASSPQPGLAGGGTDTQYF. In nucleotides, the CDR3 is TGTGCCAGCAGCCCCCAGCCCGGACTAGCGGGAGGGGGCACAGATACGCAGTATTTT.